The 17 T cell receptor beta chains below were found in one sample sequenced in a study of T cell responses to AZD1222 COVID-19 vaccine. Sequencing was performed with immunoSEQ multiplex PCR; in TCRdb, only in-frame clones are kept and a portion is missing. Of 100,000 to 150,000 clones listed, 80% to 90% are singletons. Sequences were derived from peripheral blood, sampled on day 0 of AZD1222 vaccination. These receptors all come from an adult in good health.

The chain joins TRBV6-5 to TRBJ1-5, with unresolved D. The CDR3 consists of 12 residues. Germline values: CDR1 MNHEY, CDR2 SVGAGI. V was trimmed by 10 bases and J by 6 bases, leaving 13 bases between them. CDR3 region: CATANPGQPQHF. DNA of the CDR3: TGTGCCACCGCTAATCCGGGTCAGCCCCAGCATTTT.

This clone was picked up one time. This sequence joins TRBV5-1 and TRBJ1-2; tentative D call: TRBD1 (5 bases). Trimming shortened V by 0 bases and J by 14 bases, and 17 bases separated the two germline ends. This CDR3 has 13 residues. CDR1 is SGHRS, CDR2 YFSETQ, per germline. The CDR3 region has the DNA TGCGCCAGCAGCTTGGCAACGGGCCTCGGGGGTACCTTC. It encodes CASSLATGLGGTF.

The gene calls are TRBV9 and TRBJ1-5, with D perhaps matching TRBD1 (5 bases). The germline V gene encodes CDR1 SGDLS and CDR2 YYNGEE. With 0 bases removed from V and 6 bases from J, the gap between germline ends came to 13 bases. CDR3 size: 15 residues. CDR3: CASSVDQGQGQPQHF. The CDR3 coding sequence is TGTGCCAGCAGCGTAGATCAGGGCCAGGGTCAGCCCCAGCATTTT. The complete variable domain, with remaining parts taken from reference TRBV9 and TRBJ1-5, reads DSGVTQTPKHLITATGQRVTLRCSPRSGDLSVYWYQQSLDQGLQFLIQYYNGEERAKGNILERFSAQQFPDLHSELNLSSLELGDSALYFCASSVDQGQGQPQHFGDGTRLSIL.

The chain recombines TRBV4-1 with TRBJ1-5; D is perhaps TRBD1 (5 bases). Trimming took off 2 bases at V and 2 bases at J, with 16 bases between the two ends. The CDR3 loop spans 17 amino acids. Germline-derived CDR1 and CDR2 are MGHRA and YSYEKL. CDR3 nucleotide sequence: TGCGCCAGCAGCCAAACCATGCAGGGCTTGGGCAATCAGCCCCAGCATTTT. Protein: CASSQTMQGLGNQPQHF.

This chain joins TRBV13 and TRBJ1-2, with 9 bases that match TRBD1. Germline V gene sequence: CDR1 PRHDT, CDR2 FYEKMQ (reference sequence). V trimming: 1 base; J trimming: 11 bases; junction bases outside the gene matches: 11. The CDR3 has 15 residues. The chain's CDR3 is CASSLVAGTGFWYTF. The CDR3 region has the DNA TGTGCCAGCAGCTTAGTAGCCGGGACAGGGTTTTGGTACACCTTC. The entire variable domain, with the rest obtained from reference TRBV13 and TRBJ1-2, is as follows: AAGVIQSPRHLIKEKRETATLKCYPIPRHDTVYWYQQGPGQDPQFLISFYEKMQSDKGSIPDRFSAQQFSDYHSELNMSSLELGDSALYFCASSLVAGTGFWYTFGSGTRLTVV.

The chain recombines TRBV4-1 with TRBJ2-7, with 8 nucleotides matching TRBD1. The CDR3 loop spans 15 amino acids. J gave up 0 bases and V 2 bases, and 3 bases lay outside the gene matches. CDR1 and CDR2 from the germline V gene are MGHRA and YSYEKL. In DNA, the CDR3 is TGCGCCAGCAGCCAAAGGACAGGGAACTCCTACGAGCAGTACTTC. Translation gives CASSQRTGNSYEQYF.

This sequence joins TRBV5-1 and TRBJ1-2, with D unclear. The V end was cut by 1 base, the J end by 8 bases, with 12 bases between. This CDR3 is 13 amino acids long. Germline V gene data show CDR1 as SGHRS and CDR2 as YFSETQ. The CDR3 nucleotides read TGCGCCAGCAGCTTGTATGGGGAGCGGGGCTACACCTTC. This gives the protein CASSLYGERGYTF.

The CDR3 protein is CASTTGGVYNEQFF. Written as DNA, the CDR3 is TGTGCCAGCACTACGGGGGGCGTTTACAATGAGCAGTTCTTC. The chain recombines TRBV6-5 with TRBJ2-1; the D gene is possibly TRBD2 (7 bases). CDR3 size: 14 residues. Germline-derived CDR1 and CDR2 are MNHEY and SVGAGI. V lost 7 bases to trimming and J lost 4 bases, with 14 bases between them.

The V and J genes are TRBV2 and TRBJ1-3, with D possibly TRBD1 on 6 matching bases. CDR1 SNHLY and CDR2 FYNNEI come from the germline V gene. CDR3 length equals 13 residues. Trimming cost V 4 bases and J 3 bases, with 7 bases left between them. The CDR3 DNA follows: TGTGCCAGCAGTGCAGGGGATGGAAACACCATATATTTT. This sequence encodes CASSAGDGNTIYF. Together with reference TRBV2 and TRBJ1-3, the CDR3 gives the full variable domain: EPEVTQTPSHQVTQMGQEVILRCVPISNHLYFYWYRQILGQKVEFLVSFYNNEISEKSEIFDDQFSVERPDGSNFTLKIRSTKLEDSAMYFCASSAGDGNTIYFGEGSWLTVV.

This clone was observed a single time. The chain recombines TRBV7-9 with TRBJ1-2; 7 bases are a match to TRBD1. The CDR3 covers 13 residues. The V gene end was trimmed by 9 bases and the J gene end by 8 bases; junction bases not matched to a gene: 12. CDR1 is SEHNR and CDR2 is FQNEAQ in the germline V gene (reference sequence). CDR3 coding DNA: TGTGCCAGTATTCAGGGGGGGCGAGGCGGCTACACCTTC. Its protein is CASIQGGRGGYTF. The full variable domain, completed using reference TRBV7-9 and TRBJ1-2, is DTGVSQNPRHKITKRGQNVTFRCDPISEHNRLYWYRQTLGQGPEFLTYFQNEAQLEKSRLLSDRFSAERPKGSFSTLEIQRTEQGDSAMYLCASIQGGRGGYTFGSGTRLTVV.

This clone was seen a few times. The chain employs TRBV12-3 or TRBV12-4 and TRBJ1-4; 10 nucleotides match TRBD1. This CDR3 is built from 13 residues. Trimming at V came to 6 bases and at J to 10 bases, leaving 5 bases not matched to a gene. DNA for the CDR3: TGTGCCAGCAGGTACCGGGACAGGGGAAAACTGTTTTTT. Translating it yields CASRYRDRGKLFF.

The V call is TRBV9, the J call TRBJ2-5; D is perhaps TRBD2 (6 bases). The V end was cut by 7 bases, the J end by 5 bases, with 15 bases between. This CDR3 has 13 amino acids. Germline CDR1 is SGDLS and CDR2 is YYNGEE. DNA for the CDR3: TGTGCCAGCGCCTCCGGGAGCTCGGAGACCCAGTACTTC. This gives the protein CASASGSSETQYF.

This clone was picked up one time. The rearrangement uses TRBV7-8 and TRBJ2-5, with D unclear. This CDR3 has 12 amino acids. The V end lost 2 bases, the J end lost 7 bases, and 8 bases lay between the germline ends. In germline, CDR1 is SGHVS, CDR2 FQNEAQ. The CDR3 loop is CASSLFEGTQYF. In nucleotides, the CDR3 is TGTGCCAGCAGCTTATTCGAAGGGACCCAGTACTTC.

The chain couples TRBV11-3 to TRBJ2-2; the match to TRBD2 covers 8 bases. V lost 3 bases, J lost 3 bases, and 9 bases stayed unmatched. Germline V gene data show CDR1 as SGHNT and CDR2 as YENEEA. The CDR3 has 17 amino acids. The CDR3, as DNA: TGTGCCAGCAGCTTTATGGGGGGCGGGAGGTACACCGGGGAGCTGTTTTTT. Translating gives CASSFMGGGRYTGELFF.

V is TRBV24-1 and J is TRBJ2-1; 7 nucleotides line up with TRBD1. CDR1 and CDR2 from the germline V gene are KGHDR and SFDVKD. With 2 bases clipped from V and 4 bases from J, the junction kept 7 bases outside the gene matches. This CDR3 spans 16 amino acids. Here the CDR3 DNA reads TGTGCCACCAGTGATTCTCGGGGACAGACTTACAATGAGCAGTTCTTC. This translates into CATSDSRGQTYNEQFF.

The rearrangement links TRBV30 to TRBJ1-4; D is uncertain. The CDR3 contains 13 residues. Deletions cut 4 bases from V and 4 bases from J, with 10 bases between. Germline CDR1 GTSNPN, CDR2 SVGIG (reference sequence). The CDR3 coding sequence is TGTGCCTGGACACAAGGATTTAATGAAAAACTGTTTTTT. Translated: CAWTQGFNEKLFF.

This clone occurred a few times. This chain connects TRBV14 to TRBJ2-2; weak D call: TRBD1 (6 bases). The CDR3 spans 14 residues. Germline-derived CDR1 and CDR2 are SGHDN and FVKESK. The V end was cut by 3 bases, the J end by 7 bases, with 12 bases between. The CDR3 is CASSQLRGNGELFF. In nucleotides, the CDR3 is TGTGCCAGCAGCCAGCTCAGGGGAAACGGGGAGCTGTTTTTT.